The rows below give T cell receptor beta chains drawn from one sample of a study of T cell clones after liver transplantation. Produced via immunoSEQ multiplex PCR; TCRdb's table is partial and in-frame only. The repertoire has 85,000 to 130,000 clones, roughly four fifths of them found once; the top ten carry roughly 0.9%. This specimen was CD4+ T cells from blood, taken before liver transplant. These receptors were obtained from a human donor who received a liver transplant. Both conserved end residues are part of each CDR3. The D gene is left open where the match is weak. Size tells how often a clone was seen (once, few, many) or the class of an expanded clone, and some rows leave it out.

clone_size: .
j_call: TRBJ2-5
v_call: TRBV5-1
d_call: .
cdr3_nt: TGCGCCAGCAGCTTCAATCGCCAAGAGACCCAGTACTTC
cdr3_aa: CASSFNRQETQYF

clone_size: .
j_call: TRBJ2-7
v_call: TRBV27
d_call: .
cdr3_nt: TGTGCCAGCAGTTTAAGAACGGGGGAGCAGTACTTC
cdr3_aa: CASSLRTGEQYF

clone_size: .
j_call: TRBJ2-6
v_call: TRBV5-6
d_call: .
cdr3_nt: TGTGCCAGCAGCTCCCGCGGGTCCAACGTCCTGACTTTC
cdr3_aa: CASSSRGSNVLTF

clone_size: .
j_call: TRBJ2-3
v_call: TRBV28
d_call: .
cdr3_nt: TGTGCCAGCAGGGGGGCTCTGGATACGCAGTATTTT
cdr3_aa: CASRGALDTQYF

clone_size: .
j_call: TRBJ2-5
v_call: TRBV6-5
d_call: .
cdr3_nt: TGTGCCAGCAGTTTCCGAGAGACCCAGTACTTC
cdr3_aa: CASSFRETQYF

clone_size: .
j_call: TRBJ2-2
v_call: TRBV5-1
d_call: .
cdr3_nt: TGCGCCAGCAGCTTGGTGGCAGCGAACACCGGGGAGCTGTTTTTT
cdr3_aa: CASSLVAANTGELFF

clone_size: .
j_call: TRBJ2-1
v_call: TRBV19
d_call: .
cdr3_nt: TGTGCCAGTATGAGATACAATGAGCAGTTCTTC
cdr3_aa: CASMRYNEQFF

clone_size: .
j_call: TRBJ2-1
v_call: TRBV7-8
d_call: .
cdr3_nt: TGTGCCAGCAGGAGAGGGTCGCGGAGCTCCTACAATGAGCAGTTCTTC
cdr3_aa: CASRRGSRSSYNEQFF

clone_size: .
j_call: TRBJ1-4
v_call: TRBV7-3
d_call: TRBD1
cdr3_nt: TGTGCCAGCAGCCCACCCCCGGACAGGCTCCCCCCCACTAATGAAAAACTGTTTTTT
cdr3_aa: CASSPPPDRLPPTNEKLFF

clone_size: .
j_call: TRBJ2-7
v_call: TRBV5-1
d_call: .
cdr3_nt: TGCGCCAGCAGCTTACTTGGAGACTACGAGCAGTACTTC
cdr3_aa: CASSLLGDYEQYF

clone_size: .
j_call: TRBJ1-2
v_call: TRBV6-1
d_call: .
cdr3_nt: TGTGCCAGCACCGCAGACGAACCCCCGTATGGCTACACCTTC
cdr3_aa: CASTADEPPYGYTF

clone_size: .
j_call: TRBJ2-2
v_call: TRBV18
d_call: .
cdr3_nt: TGTGCCAGCTCACGGGACGTCGGAGCAACCGGGGAGCTGTTTTTT
cdr3_aa: CASSRDVGATGELFF

clone_size: few
j_call: TRBJ1-6
v_call: TRBV5-1
d_call: TRBD1
cdr3_nt: TGCGCCAGCAGCAGGGACAGGAATTCACCCCTCCACTTT
cdr3_aa: CASSRDRNSPLHF

clone_size: .
j_call: TRBJ1-3
v_call: TRBV25-1
d_call: .
cdr3_nt: TGTGCCAGCAGTCCCTTCGGGACCATCTCTGGAAACACCATATATTTT
cdr3_aa: CASSPFGTISGNTIYF

clone_size: .
j_call: TRBJ2-5
v_call: TRBV5-6
d_call: TRBD2
cdr3_nt: TGTGCCAGCAGCTTTTCTGCTAGCGGGGGGAACCAAGAGACCCAGTACTTC
cdr3_aa: CASSFSASGGNQETQYF

clone_size: .
j_call: TRBJ1-1
v_call: TRBV9
d_call: .
cdr3_nt: TGTGCCAGCAGCGGTGGGATGGACGGGATGGAAGCTTTCTTT
cdr3_aa: CASSGGMDGMEAFF

clone_size: .
j_call: TRBJ1-1
v_call: TRBV18
d_call: .
cdr3_nt: TGTGCCAGCTCACCGTCCTCAGGGAACGGGGAGGCTTTCTTT
cdr3_aa: CASSPSSGNGEAFF

clone_size: .
j_call: TRBJ2-4
v_call: TRBV5-1
d_call: TRBD2
cdr3_nt: TGCGCCAGCAGCTTGGCCGAACAGCGGGAGTCGGTTCAGTACTTC
cdr3_aa: CASSLAEQRESVQYF

clone_size: .
j_call: TRBJ2-7
v_call: TRBV19
d_call: .
cdr3_nt: TGTGCCAGTAGTATAGGAGCGACCTACGAGCAGTACTTC
cdr3_aa: CASSIGATYEQYF

clone_size: few
j_call: TRBJ2-5
v_call: TRBV29-1
d_call: .
cdr3_nt: TGCAGCGTTGAAGAGGTTGGGGTGGGGACCCAGTACTTC
cdr3_aa: CSVEEVGVGTQYF

clone_size: many
j_call: TRBJ2-2
v_call: TRBV6-5
d_call: .
cdr3_nt: TGTGCCAGCAGTTACTCGACGGCCGGGGAGCTGTTTTTT
cdr3_aa: CASSYSTAGELFF

clone_size: .
j_call: TRBJ1-5
v_call: TRBV27
d_call: TRBD1
cdr3_nt: TGTGCCAGCACCCGGACAGGGGATAGCAATCAGCCCCAGCATTTT
cdr3_aa: CASTRTGDSNQPQHF

clone_size: .
j_call: TRBJ1-3
v_call: TRBV30
d_call: .
cdr3_nt: TGTGCCTGGAGTCCGACGGCCTCTGGAAACACCATATATTTT
cdr3_aa: CAWSPTASGNTIYF